This TCR beta chain is from a study of response to subunit inactivated influenza vaccine. Overall study results and limits: Few additional T cells are recruited per seasonal influenza vaccination, authors suggested.

Germline V gives CDR1 GTSNPN, CDR2 SVGIG (reference sequence). The V gene end was trimmed by 3 bases and the J gene end by 10 bases; junction bases not matched to a gene: 9. This CDR3 contains 14 residues. Concerning this clonotype: Antigen specificity is unknown.

TCRdb redid the calling of the RT-PCR reads with MiXCR, one entry per CDR3 protein. Counted here are fewer than 650,000 distinct CDR3 sequences, 10% to 15% occurring once; the ten biggest clones make up roughly 13%. The sequencing used PBMCs from blood, collected about 40 days after vaccination. The sequence derives from a man aged 45 to 65 who received an inactivated influenza vaccine. J is TRBJ1-4 and V is TRBV30; 9 bases map to TRBD1. The CDR3 bases are TGTGCCTGGAGATCCGGGACAGGGCCGGGAAAACTGTTTTTT. It encodes CAWRSGTGPGKLFF.